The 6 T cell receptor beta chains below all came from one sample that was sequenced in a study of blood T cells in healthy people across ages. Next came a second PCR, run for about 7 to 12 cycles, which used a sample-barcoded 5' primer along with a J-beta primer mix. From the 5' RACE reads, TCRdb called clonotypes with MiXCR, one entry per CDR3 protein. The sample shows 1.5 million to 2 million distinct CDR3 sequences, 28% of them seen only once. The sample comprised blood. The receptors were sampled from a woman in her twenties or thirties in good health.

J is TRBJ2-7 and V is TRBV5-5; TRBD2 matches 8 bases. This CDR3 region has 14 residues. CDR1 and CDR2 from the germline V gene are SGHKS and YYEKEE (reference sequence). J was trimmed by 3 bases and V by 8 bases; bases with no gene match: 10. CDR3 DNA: TGTGCCAGTCTTCTCCGGGGGGGCTTCTACGAGCAGTACTTC. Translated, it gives CASLLRGGFYEQYF.

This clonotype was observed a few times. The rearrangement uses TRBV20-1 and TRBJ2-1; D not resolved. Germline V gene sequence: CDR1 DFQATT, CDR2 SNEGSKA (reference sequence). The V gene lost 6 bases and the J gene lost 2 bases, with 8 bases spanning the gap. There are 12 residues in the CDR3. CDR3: CSAECAYNEQFF. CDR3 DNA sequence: TGCAGTGCCGAGTGCGCCTACAATGAGCAGTTCTTC.

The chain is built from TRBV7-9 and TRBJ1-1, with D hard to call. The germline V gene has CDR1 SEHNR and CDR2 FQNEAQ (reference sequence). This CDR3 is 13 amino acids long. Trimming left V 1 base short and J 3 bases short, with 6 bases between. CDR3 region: CASSLETDTEAFF. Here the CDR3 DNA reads TGTGCCAGCAGCTTAGAGACGGACACTGAAGCTTTCTTT. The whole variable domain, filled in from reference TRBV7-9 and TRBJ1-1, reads DTGVSQNPRHKITKRGQNVTFRCDPISEHNRLYWYRQTLGQGPEFLTYFQNEAQLEKSRLLSDRFSAERPKGSFSTLEIQRTEQGDSAMYLCASSLETDTEAFFGQGTRLTVV.

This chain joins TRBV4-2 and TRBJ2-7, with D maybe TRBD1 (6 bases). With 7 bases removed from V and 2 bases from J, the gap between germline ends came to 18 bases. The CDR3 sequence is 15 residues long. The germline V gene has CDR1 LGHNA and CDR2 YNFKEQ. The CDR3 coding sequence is TGTGCCAGCATCCATCCTGGGACATCCACCTACGAGCAGTACTTC. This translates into CASIHPGTSTYEQYF.

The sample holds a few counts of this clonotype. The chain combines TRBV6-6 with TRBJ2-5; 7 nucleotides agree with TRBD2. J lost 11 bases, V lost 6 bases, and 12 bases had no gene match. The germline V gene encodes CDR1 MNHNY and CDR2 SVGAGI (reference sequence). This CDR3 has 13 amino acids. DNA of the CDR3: TGTGCCAGCAGAGGACTAGGACCGTACGGGCAGTACTTC. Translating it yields CASRGLGPYGQYF.

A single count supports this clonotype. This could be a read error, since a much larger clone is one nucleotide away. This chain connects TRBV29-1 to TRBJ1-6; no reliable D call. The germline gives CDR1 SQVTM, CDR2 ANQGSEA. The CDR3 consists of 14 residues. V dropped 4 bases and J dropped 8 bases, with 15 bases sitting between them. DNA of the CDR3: TGCAGCGTTGCGCCTGACATGCGTCATTCACCCCTCCACTTT. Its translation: CSVAPDMRHSPLHF.